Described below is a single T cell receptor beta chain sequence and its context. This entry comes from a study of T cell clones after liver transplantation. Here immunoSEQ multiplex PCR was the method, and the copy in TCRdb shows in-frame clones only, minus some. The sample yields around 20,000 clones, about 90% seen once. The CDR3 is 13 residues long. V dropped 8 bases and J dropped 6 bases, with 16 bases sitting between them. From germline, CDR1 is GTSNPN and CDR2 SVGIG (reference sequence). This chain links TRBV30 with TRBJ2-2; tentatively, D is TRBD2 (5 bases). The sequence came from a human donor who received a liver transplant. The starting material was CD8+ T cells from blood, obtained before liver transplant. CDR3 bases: TGTGCCCTAGAGGGTGATCTAGCCGGGGAGCTGTTTTTT. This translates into CALEGDLAGELFF.